This T cell receptor (beta chain) was sequenced in a study of T cell clonality in common variable immunodeficiency. Concerning this clone: What it binds is unknown. The CDR3 extends 3 residues past the end of the read, so its final part is completed from the germline J gene.

Equal genomic DNA amounts from CVID and control samples were sequenced. The assay was immunoSEQ multiplex PCR, and TCRdb's table has in-frame clones only and misses some. Sampling found under 25,000 clones, none seen once. General observations from the study: Reportedly, TCR beta sequences from common variable immunodeficiency showed fewer deletions and N-nucleotide insertions. TCRbeta clonality was increased in CVID versus healthy controls.

The CDR3 runs 17 residues. Germline lookup yields CDR1 MNHEY and CDR2 SVGEGT. V was trimmed by 1 base and J by 0 bases, leaving 15 bases between them. V usage is TRBV6-2 or TRBV6-3 and J usage is TRBJ1-1; D remains unclear. Sample: peripheral blood mononuclear cells. The receptor was isolated from a human donor with common variable immunodeficiency. This CDR3 is CASSYLRATKMNTEAFF. The CDR3 DNA, read in part, is TGTGCCAGCAGTTACTTGCGGGCCACTAAAATGAACACTGAA.